These 12 T cell receptor beta chains came from one sample sequenced in a study of vaccination and CD4 T cells after COVID-19. CD4+ T cells that had been cultured provided DNA sequenced with the Oncomine TCR Beta short-read assay. TCRdb reanalysed the PCR reads using MiXCR and keeps one entry per CDR3 protein. The table shows roughly 25,000 distinct CDR3 sequences, with around 30% occurring only once. These receptors are not linked to any known antigen. Described time point: late sampling 161 to 241 days after vaccination in a few convalescent patients. The treatment here: approximately 10-day PBMC culture with coronavirus spike peptide pools or control peptides (ViraFEST assay). Here the sequenced sample was CD4+ T cells from blood, cultured in vitro, taken about 7 months after SARS-CoV-2 vaccination. These receptors all come from a human donor who had recovered from COVID-19.

This clonotype counts as medium-sized (0.01 to 0.1%). The chain employs TRBV7-2 and TRBJ2-3; 9 bases line up with TRBD1. The J segment lost 3 bases and the V segment lost 7 bases, leaving 5 bases of the junction unmatched. The V gene's germline CDR1 is SGHTA and CDR2 FQGNSA. This CDR3 is 14 amino acids long. CDR3 sequence: CASTPGQGTDTQYF. For the CDR3, the DNA is TGTGCCAGCACCCCGGGACAGGGAACAGATACGCAGTATTTT.

This clonotype has more than one count but fewer than ten. CDR3 protein: CASSLSTGTPGNGYTF. CDR3 sequence (DNA): TGTGCCAGCAGTTTATCCACTGGGACACCGGGCAACGGCTACACCTTC. The gene calls are TRBV28 and TRBJ1-2; D may be TRBD1 (6 bases). The CDR3 is 16 amino acids. In germline, CDR1 is MDHEN, CDR2 SYDVKM. The germline V and J ends were trimmed by 1 base and 8 bases, with 20 bases remaining between them.

This clonotype was seen a handful of times. The CDR3 DNA reads as TGTGCCAGCAGCCGAGGGTACGAGCAGTACTTC. This translates into CASSRGYEQYF. The chain links TRBV6-1 to TRBJ2-7, with D possibly being TRBD2 (5 bases). The germline CDR1 and CDR2 sequences are MNHNS and SASEGT. V was clipped by 6 bases and J by 4 bases, with 7 bases between them. This CDR3 comprises 11 residues.

This clonotype was seen only a few times. The chain couples TRBV10-3 to TRBJ2-7; no definite D call. This CDR3 comprises 14 residues. Germline CDR1 reads ENHRY; CDR2 reads SYGVKD. Trimming pared 3 bases from V and 12 bases from J, leaving 21 bases between. The CDR3 DNA reads as TGTGCCATCAGTGACCAAAATCTTGGCGGAAGGCGGTACTTC. This encodes CAISDQNLGGRRYF.

DNA of the CDR3: TGTGCCAGCAGTTACGGGACTGACTCCTACGAGCAGTACTTC. Its protein product is CASSYGTDSYEQYF. The chain has TRBV6-2 or TRBV6-3 and TRBJ2-7, with D maybe TRBD2 (6 bases). Trimming took off 2 bases at V and 0 bases at J, with 8 bases between the two ends. The CDR3 loop spans 14 amino acids. The germline CDR1 and CDR2 sequences are MNHEY and SVGEGT.

V usage is TRBV7-8 and J usage is TRBJ2-7, with D hard to call. V lost 0 bases, J lost 3 bases, and 9 bases lay in between. This CDR3 region has 14 residues. Looked up from germline, CDR1 is SGHVS and CDR2 is FQNEAQ. The CDR3 reads CASSLAGRFYEQYF. The CDR3 DNA follows: TGTGCCAGCAGCTTAGCGGGAAGATTCTACGAGCAGTACTTC.

This clonotype has more than one count but fewer than ten. The chain employs TRBV28 and TRBJ2-5; D ambiguous. CDR3 length equals 15 residues. The germline V and J ends were trimmed by 7 bases and 2 bases, with 17 bases remaining between them. Germline V gene sequence: CDR1 MDHEN, CDR2 SYDVKM. The CDR3 region has the DNA TGTGCCAGCACGCCTGGGTTCCACAAACAAGAGACCCAGTACTTC. Amino acid sequence: CASTPGFHKQETQYF. Supplemented by reference TRBV28 and TRBJ2-5, the full variable domain reads DVKVTQSSRYLVKRTGEKVFLECVQDMDHENMFWYRQDPGLGLRLIYFSYDVKMKEKGDIPEGYSVSREKKERFSLILESASTNQTSMYLCASTPGFHKQETQYFGPGTRLLVL.

The chain has TRBV7-2 and TRBJ2-1; D is ambiguous. This CDR3 region has 14 residues. Germline CDR1 reads SGHTA; CDR2 reads FQGNSA. With 2 bases removed from V and 7 bases from J, the gap between germline ends came to 12 bases. CDR3 DNA: TGTGCCAGCAGCTTACTTGGCGCTGGGAATGAGCAGTTCTTC. Translation gives CASSLLGAGNEQFF.

This clonotype turned up a few times. V is TRBV20-1 and J is TRBJ2-5; 8 bases line up with TRBD2. Germline V CDR1 and CDR2: DFQATT, SNEGSKA (reference sequence). Losses at the gene ends were 5 bases for V and 5 bases for J; bases not matched to a gene: 10. The CDR3 covers 14 residues. The CDR3 loop reads CSAGPAGAPETQYF. CDR3 coding DNA: TGCAGTGCTGGTCCAGCGGGAGCTCCCGAGACCCAGTACTTC.

This chain links TRBV7-2 with TRBJ2-5, with D tentatively TRBD2 (6 bases). V was clipped by 3 bases and J by 2 bases, with 13 bases between them. CDR1 is SGHTA, CDR2 FQGNSA, per germline. The CDR3 covers 15 residues. The CDR3 sequence: CASSFSGGIQETQYF. CDR3 DNA: TGTGCCAGCAGCTTTTCTGGCGGGATACAAGAGACCCAGTACTTC.

V is TRBV2 and J is TRBJ2-5; D ambiguous. Deletions cut 7 bases from V and 0 bases from J, with 21 bases between. The germline V gene encodes CDR1 SNHLY and CDR2 FYNNEI. The CDR3 extends over 17 amino acids. In DNA form, the CDR3 reads TGTGCCAGCACCCGCTTTCGTCAGCCGGAGTACCAAGAGACCCAGTACTTC. Translation gives CASTRFRQPEYQETQYF. The full variable domain, in which reference TRBV2 and TRBJ2-5 provide the parts outside the CDR3, is EPEVTQTPSHQVTQMGQEVILRCVPISNHLYFYWYRQILGQKVEFLVSFYNNEISEKSEIFDDQFSVERPDGSNFTLKIRSTKLEDSAMYFCASTRFRQPEYQETQYFGPGTRLLVL.

This clonotype was seen more than once but under ten times. The V and J genes are TRBV7-2 and TRBJ2-3, with no clear D. Germline V gives CDR1 SGHTA, CDR2 FQGNSA. Trimming pared 2 bases from V and 2 bases from J, leaving 14 bases between. This CDR3 has 16 residues. CDR3 region: CASSLFGRPPTDTQYF. CDR3 sequence (DNA): TGTGCCAGCAGCTTATTTGGGCGTCCACCCACAGATACGCAGTATTTT.